The 23 T cell receptor beta chains below were found in one sample sequenced in a study of blood T cell repertoires in COVID-19. Clones were read by immunoSEQ multiplex PCR, and TCRdb kept only the in-frame ones, dropping some. Of around 300,000 clones listed, 70% to 90% were seen once; the top ten hold around 4.5%. The material sequenced was peripheral blood. Receptors were obtained from a woman aged 45-60 years with active or convalescent COVID-19.

The chain recombines TRBV19 with TRBJ1-5; D may be TRBD1 (6 bases). V was pared by 0 bases and J by 4 bases, with 10 bases between. From germline, CDR1 is LNHDA and CDR2 SQIVND (reference sequence). The CDR3 runs 15 residues. The CDR3 DNA follows: TGTGCCAGTAGTATAGATACAGGGCGGAATCAGCCCCAGCATTTT. Protein: CASSIDTGRNQPQHF. Supplemented by reference TRBV19 and TRBJ1-5, the full variable domain reads DGGITQSPKYLFRKEGQNVTLSCEQNLNHDAMYWYRQDPGQGLRLIYYSQIVNDFQKGDIAEGYSVSREKKESFPLTVTSAQKNPTAFYLCASSIDTGRNQPQHFGDGTRLSIL.

The chain couples TRBV2 to TRBJ1-2; D possibly corresponds to TRBD1 (5 bases). The ends were cut back, 7 bases at V and 7 bases at J, with 13 bases in the middle. The CDR3 totals 12 residues. Germline V gene sequence: CDR1 SNHLY, CDR2 FYNNEI. The CDR3 region is CASMVRVGGYTF. The CDR3 DNA sequence: TGTGCCAGCATGGTCAGGGTAGGTGGCTACACCTTC. The entire variable domain, with the rest obtained from reference TRBV2 and TRBJ1-2, is as follows: EPEVTQTPSHQVTQMGQEVILRCVPISNHLYFYWYRQILGQKVEFLVSFYNNEISEKSEIFDDQFSVERPDGSNFTLKIRSTKLEDSAMYFCASMVRVGGYTFGSGTRLTVV.

This clone has a single count. The chain uses TRBV28 and TRBJ2-7; TRBD2 is a possible D gene (5 bases). Trimming removed 5 bases at V and 6 bases at J, with 14 bases between. Per the germline V gene, CDR1 is MDHEN and CDR2 is SYDVKM. The CDR3 runs to 13 residues. This chain's CDR3 is CASSPILAGEQYF. The CDR3 nucleotides are TGTGCCAGCAGTCCCATCCTGGCGGGCGAGCAGTACTTC.

This chain uses TRBV4-2 with TRBJ1-2; maybe TRBD1 (5 bases). In germline, CDR1 is LGHNA, CDR2 YNFKEQ. The V gene lost 1 base and the J gene lost 8 bases, with 14 bases spanning the gap. The length of the CDR3 is 14 residues. CDR3 residues: CASSQVIRGEGYTF. CDR3 sequence (DNA): TGTGCCAGCAGCCAAGTAATCCGGGGGGAGGGCTACACCTTC.

The genes are TRBV7-8 and TRBJ2-6, with TRBD1 matching 10 bases. CDR3 size: 19 residues. V gave up 5 bases and J gave up 2 bases; unmatched junction bases: 12. Germline assignment: CDR1 SGHVS and CDR2 FQNEAQ. This CDR3 reads CASSPHRGQGIPGANVLTF. In nucleotides, the CDR3 is TGTGCCAGCAGCCCCCACCGGGGACAGGGGATCCCTGGGGCCAACGTCCTGACTTTC.

The chain is built from TRBV15 and TRBJ2-1, with TRBD2 identical over 12 bases. The CDR3 is 16 amino acids. V lost 0 bases to trimming and J lost 8 bases; unmatched junction nucleotides: 5. The germline gives CDR1 LNHNV, CDR2 YYDKDF (reference sequence). CDR3 in amino acids: CATSRETSGRGDEQFF. Here the CDR3 DNA reads TGTGCCACCAGCAGAGAGACTAGCGGGAGAGGGGATGAGCAGTTCTTC.

The rearrangement uses TRBV7-9 and TRBJ2-2, with D perhaps TRBD2 (6 bases). CDR1 is SEHNR, CDR2 FQNEAQ, per germline (reference sequence). The CDR3 runs to 16 residues. Trimming left V 5 bases short and J 4 bases short, with 17 bases between. In DNA form, the CDR3 reads TGTGCCAGCAGCATAAAAGGAGGGCCGAGCACCGGGGAGCTGTTTTTT. Protein: CASSIKGGPSTGELFF.

This chain connects TRBV19 to TRBJ2-3; the match to TRBD1 covers 11 bases. Germline loops: CDR1 LNHDA, CDR2 SQIVND (reference sequence). Losses at the gene ends were 5 bases for V and 6 bases for J; bases not matched to a gene: 7. This CDR3 has 15 amino acids. Here the CDR3 reads CASSGTGGKLDTQYF. The DNA for the CDR3 is TGTGCCAGTAGTGGGACAGGGGGAAAACTCGATACGCAGTATTTT.

The table lists this clone with a count of one. This rearrangement joins TRBV12-3 or TRBV12-4 to TRBJ1-1, with D unresolved. The CDR3 has 13 residues. Trimming stripped 2 bases from V and 1 base from J, with 5 bases between. The CDR3 sequence: CASSLWQNTEAFF. The CDR3 bases are TGTGCCAGCAGTTTATGGCAGAACACTGAAGCTTTCTTT.

The chain is built from TRBV6-2 or TRBV6-3 and TRBJ2-7; D not certain. The V end was cut by 0 bases, the J end by 3 bases, with 9 bases between. There are 14 residues in the CDR3. The germline V gene has CDR1 MNHEY and CDR2 SVGEGT. CDR3 region: CASSYSGGIYEQYF. The CDR3 DNA sequence: TGTGCCAGCAGTTACTCCGGCGGTATCTACGAGCAGTACTTC.

V gene TRBV5-1 combines with J gene TRBJ2-5; 7 bases line up with TRBD1. Germline V lookup: CDR1 SGHRS, CDR2 YFSETQ. Losses at the gene ends were 4 bases for V and 3 bases for J; bases not matched to a gene: 9. The CDR3 length is 15 residues. The CDR3, as DNA: TGCGCCAGCAGCCCAGGGGGAACGGGCAAAGAGACCCAGTACTTC. This codes for CASSPGGTGKETQYF.

The V and J genes are TRBV5-4 and TRBJ2-2; 9 bases map to TRBD1. Looked up from germline, CDR1 is SGHNT and CDR2 is YYREEE (reference sequence). The V gene end was trimmed by 5 bases and the J gene end by 4 bases; junction bases not matched to a gene: 3. This CDR3 is built from 14 residues. The CDR3 sequence: CASSLTGGTGELFF. CDR3 DNA sequence: TGTGCCAGCAGTTTGACAGGGGGCACCGGGGAGCTGTTTTTT.

J is TRBJ2-3 and V is TRBV24-1; the D gene is possibly TRBD1 (5 bases). Germline V CDR1 and CDR2: KGHDR, SFDVKD. The V and J ends lost 9 bases and 5 bases respectively, with 20 bases between them. The CDR3 runs to 15 residues. CDR3 nucleotide sequence: TGTGCCACCTTCGACCCCGGCAGGGTCGGAGATACGCAGTATTTT. It encodes CATFDPGRVGDTQYF.

This chain links TRBV19 with TRBJ1-1; 7 bases line up with TRBD1. The J segment lost 5 bases and the V segment lost 2 bases, leaving 2 bases of the junction unmatched. The germline CDR1 and CDR2 sequences are LNHDA and SQIVND (reference sequence). The CDR3 covers 13 residues. The CDR3 here is CASSINRGTEAFF. CDR3 sequence (DNA): TGTGCCAGTAGTATAAACAGGGGAACTGAAGCTTTCTTT. Based on the CDR3 plus reference TRBV19 and TRBJ1-1, the full variable domain is DGGITQSPKYLFRKEGQNVTLSCEQNLNHDAMYWYRQDPGQGLRLIYYSQIVNDFQKGDIAEGYSVSREKKESFPLTVTSAQKNPTAFYLCASSINRGTEAFFGQGTRLTVV.

This chain links TRBV2 with TRBJ2-5, with 7 bases aligning to TRBD1. In germline, CDR1 is SNHLY, CDR2 FYNNEI. The CDR3 consists of 15 residues. The V gene end was trimmed by 5 bases and the J gene end by 5 bases; junction bases not matched to a gene: 11. This CDR3 is CASSIDRVSWETQYF. The CDR3 DNA reads TGTGCCAGCAGTATCGACAGGGTTTCGTGGGAGACCCAGTACTTC.

V is TRBV28 and J is TRBJ2-7; D possibly corresponds to TRBD2 (7 bases). The CDR3 is 16 residues long. Germline V CDR1 and CDR2: MDHEN, SYDVKM. V dropped 3 bases and J dropped 2 bases, with 17 bases sitting between them. DNA for the CDR3: TGTGCCAGCAGTTTGGGGGGGGCCGGTGGACCCTACGAGCAGTACTTC. Amino acids: CASSLGGAGGPYEQYF.

This chain joins TRBV6-2 or TRBV6-3 and TRBJ1-2; D call uncertain. The germline gives CDR1 MNHEY, CDR2 SVGEGT. This CDR3 has 13 amino acids. V lost 6 bases to trimming and J lost 2 bases, with 10 bases between them. CDR3 residues: CASSRDINYGYTF. CDR3 in DNA: TGTGCCAGCAGCCGAGACATAAACTATGGCTACACCTTC.

The chain combines TRBV19 with TRBJ1-1; D gene unclear. CDR3 size: 15 residues. V was shortened by 3 bases and J by 4 bases, with 15 bases between the two germline ends. Germline-derived CDR1 and CDR2 are LNHDA and SQIVND (reference sequence). For the CDR3, the DNA is TGTGCCAGTAGTATCGGGATCTCTTTAGGCACTGAAGCTTTCTTT. Amino acids: CASSIGISLGTEAFF.

J is TRBJ2-5 and V is TRBV11-3; D may be TRBD2 (5 bases). The V and J ends lost 3 bases and 4 bases respectively, with 9 bases between them. The CDR3 has 13 residues. Germline V lookup: CDR1 SGHNT, CDR2 YENEEA. CDR3 DNA: TGTGCCAGCAGCTTGTACGGAGGAGAGACCCAGTACTTC. Protein: CASSLYGGETQYF.

The V and J genes are TRBV5-1 and TRBJ2-1, with 10 bases identical to TRBD2. V trimming: 2 bases; J trimming: 7 bases; junction bases outside the gene matches: 9. This CDR3 has 16 residues. Germline lookup yields CDR1 SGHRS and CDR2 YFSETQ. The CDR3 DNA reads TGCGCCAGCAGCTTTCCTAGCGGGAGTCAGATTAATGAGCAGTTCTTC. Its protein product is CASSFPSGSQINEQFF.

This chain joins TRBV3-1 (or the pseudogene TRBV3-2) and TRBJ1-1, with 8 positions matching TRBD1. Germline CDR1 reads LGHDT; CDR2 reads YNNKEL (reference sequence). This CDR3 has 15 amino acids. Trimming at V came to 4 bases and at J to 1 base, leaving 5 bases not matched to a gene. The CDR3 sequence is CASSRTGGGNTEAFF. The CDR3 nucleotides are TGTGCCAGCAGCCGTACAGGGGGTGGGAACACTGAAGCTTTCTTT.

The chain employs TRBV2 and TRBJ2-4; 9 bases are shared with TRBD2. V shed 6 bases, J shed 5 bases, and the junction held 14 bases outside the gene matches. Germline values: CDR1 SNHLY, CDR2 FYNNEI. CDR3 length: 17 residues. CDR3 in amino acids: CASRTRLLAGPENIQYF. The DNA for the CDR3 is TGTGCCAGCAGGACCAGACTCCTAGCGGGGCCAGAAAACATTCAGTACTTC.

The chain is built from TRBV29-1 and TRBJ2-1; TRBD2 agrees at 9 bases. The CDR3 spans 15 residues. After removal of 2 bases from V and 5 bases from J, the junction contained 7 bases not matched to a gene. Germline CDR1 reads SQVTM; CDR2 reads ANQGSEA. Here the CDR3 DNA reads TGCAGCGTTGAATTGGCTAGCGGGAACCACAATGAGCAGTTCTTC. Translating gives CSVELASGNHNEQFF.